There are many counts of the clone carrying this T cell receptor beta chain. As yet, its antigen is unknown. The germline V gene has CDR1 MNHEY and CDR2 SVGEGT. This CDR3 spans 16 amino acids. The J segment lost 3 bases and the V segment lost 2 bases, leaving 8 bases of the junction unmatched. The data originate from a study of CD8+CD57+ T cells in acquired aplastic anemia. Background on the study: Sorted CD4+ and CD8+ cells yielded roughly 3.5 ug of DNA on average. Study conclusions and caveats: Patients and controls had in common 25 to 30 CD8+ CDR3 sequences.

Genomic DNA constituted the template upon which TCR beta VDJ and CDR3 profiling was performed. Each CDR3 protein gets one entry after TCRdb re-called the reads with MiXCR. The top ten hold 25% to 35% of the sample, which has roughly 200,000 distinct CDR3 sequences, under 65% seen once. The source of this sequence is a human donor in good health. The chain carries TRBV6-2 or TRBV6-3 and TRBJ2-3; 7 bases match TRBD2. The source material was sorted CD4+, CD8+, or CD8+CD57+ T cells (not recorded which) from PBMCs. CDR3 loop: CASSYVAGGSTDTQYF. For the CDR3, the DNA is TGTGCCAGCAGTTACGTTGCCGGGGGGTCGACAGATACGCAGTATTTT.